Listed here are 14 T cell receptor beta chains from one sample, sequenced in a study of human T cells and chemical hapten exposure. Sample time point: pre-sensitization, week 0. Treatment in this sample: therapeutic diphenylcyclopropenone sensitization with weekly scalp DPC. Someone pulled total RNA out of unfractionated whole blood. TCRdb re-derived calls from the RACE reads in MiXCR, one entry per CDR3 protein. Of 34,000 or so distinct CDR3 sequences in the sample, about a tenth were seen once. The sequencing used whole blood, collected in connection with sensitization to the hapten diphenylcyclopropenone (DPC). These receptors all come from a man in his fifties with alopecia areata. Some clones in this sample may be carry-over from other donors' samples.

This clonotype has a count of ten or more. This chain links TRBV5-5 with TRBJ1-5, with D unclear. Trimming took 4 bases from V and 9 from J, leaving 11 bases between them. This CDR3 has 12 amino acids. The V gene's germline CDR1 is SGHKS and CDR2 YYEKEE (reference sequence). The CDR3 loop reads CASSTGEWPQHF. The CDR3 region has the DNA TGTGCCAGCAGCACCGGAGAGTGGCCCCAGCATTTT.

The genes are TRBV10-1 and TRBJ2-4; no definite D call. The CDR3 is 14 residues long. V lost 3 bases and J 0 bases, leaving 6 bases between the germline ends. The germline CDR1 and CDR2 sequences are WNHNN and SYGVQD (reference sequence). CDR3 nucleotides: TGCGCCAGCAGTGATAAGATAGCCAAAAACATTCAGTACTTC. As protein: CASSDKIAKNIQYF.

V usage is TRBV28 and J usage is TRBJ2-7; D may match TRBD1 or TRBD2 (5 bases each). V was shortened by 3 bases and J by 7 bases, with 16 bases between the two germline ends. CDR1 and CDR2 (germline): MDHEN, SYDVKM. The CDR3 totals 14 residues. The chain's CDR3 is CASSFMGDRPEQYF. CDR3 sequence (DNA): TGTGCCAGCAGTTTTATGGGGGACCGCCCGGAGCAGTACTTC.

This clonotype was picked up many times. This chain uses TRBV14 with TRBJ2-3; TRBD2 agrees at 9 bases. V lost 6 bases and J lost 4; bases outside the gene matches: 11. The V gene's germline CDR1 is SGHDN and CDR2 FVKESK. This CDR3 is 16 amino acids long. For the CDR3, the DNA is TGTGCCAGCAGACCGAAGAGCGGGAGGATCGCAGATACGCAGTATTTT. Translating gives CASRPKSGRIADTQYF.

This clonotype was seen at least ten times. The rearrangement links TRBV6-2 or TRBV6-3 to TRBJ2-3; the D is unclear. CDR3 size: 15 residues. CDR1 and CDR2 from the germline V gene are MNHEY and SVGEGT. The germline V and J ends were trimmed by 2 bases and 2 bases, with 11 bases remaining between them. In DNA, the CDR3 is TGTGCCAGCAGTTACGAGGCAGATCCCACAGATACGCAGTATTTT. Translating gives CASSYEADPTDTQYF.

This clonotype came up a few times. The chain combines TRBV6-5 with TRBJ1-6, with D unresolved. Per germline, CDR1 MNHEY and CDR2 SVGAGI. The germline V and J ends were trimmed by 9 bases and 5 bases, with 17 bases remaining between them. There are 15 residues in the CDR3. DNA of the CDR3: TGTGCCAGTAGTATGGCCGACGTTAATAATTCACCCCTCCACTTT. This codes for CASSMADVNNSPLHF.

This clonotype was detected only a few times. The V gene is TRBV20-1, the J gene TRBJ1-2; D unresolved. Germline-derived CDR1 and CDR2 are DFQATT and SNEGSKA (reference sequence). V dropped 3 bases and J dropped 7 bases, with 12 bases sitting between them. This CDR3 has 12 residues. CDR3 amino acids: CSASSWDSGYTF. The CDR3 nucleotides are TGCAGTGCTAGCTCATGGGATAGTGGCTACACCTTC.

This clonotype was counted only a few times. This chain connects TRBV5-1 to TRBJ2-3; 7 bases fit TRBD2. V was pared by 4 bases and J by 2 bases, with 10 bases of the junction left unmatched. This CDR3 contains 16 residues. Germline CDR1 and CDR2: SGHRS and YFSETQ. The CDR3 is CASSPGGSGYTDTQYF. The CDR3 nucleotides read TGCGCCAGCAGCCCGGGGGGTAGCGGCTACACAGATACGCAGTATTTT.

This clonotype was seen many times. The chain carries TRBV12-3 or TRBV12-4 and TRBJ2-1; 9 positions match TRBD1. The CDR3 consists of 13 residues. V shed 7 bases and J 14 bases; nucleotides not matched to a gene: 12. The CDR3 DNA reads TGTGCCAGCATTACCCCGGGGACAGGGAAGGAGTTCTTC. Amino acids: CASITPGTGKEFF.

The chain joins TRBV10-3 to TRBJ1-5; D not resolved. The CDR3 sequence is 13 residues long. The germline V gene encodes CDR1 ENHRY and CDR2 SYGVKD. Deletions cut 10 bases from V and 6 bases from J, with 16 bases between. The CDR3 loop is CATVEGRSQPQHF. For the CDR3, the DNA is TGTGCCACCGTGGAAGGTCGGAGTCAGCCCCAGCATTTT.

The genes are TRBV28 and TRBJ2-1; TRBD2 matches at 12 bases. V trimming: 4 bases; J trimming: 4 bases; junction bases outside the gene matches: 5. This CDR3 contains 16 residues. Per germline, CDR1 MDHEN and CDR2 SYDVKM. The CDR3 sequence: CASSSGTSGLYNEQFF. The CDR3, as DNA: TGTGCCAGCAGTTCCGGGACTAGCGGGCTTTACAATGAGCAGTTCTTC.

This clonotype was counted a few times. This sequence joins TRBV30 and TRBJ1-5; D is possibly TRBD1 (5 bases). Germline values: CDR1 GTSNPN, CDR2 SVGIG (reference sequence). The germline V and J ends were trimmed by 2 bases and 7 bases, with 15 bases remaining between them. The CDR3 runs 14 residues. The CDR3 DNA follows: TGTGCCTGGAGTCTGGGACGGTTTGGGCAGCCCCAGCATTTT. Protein product: CAWSLGRFGQPQHF. Together with reference TRBV30 and TRBJ1-5, the CDR3 gives the full variable domain: SQTIHQWPATLVQPVGSPLSLECTVEGTSNPNLYWYRQAAGRGLQLLFYSVGIGQISSEVPQNLSASRPQDRQFILSSKKLLLSDSGFYLCAWSLGRFGQPQHFGDGTRLSIL.

This clonotype was seen more than once but under ten times. The rearrangement uses TRBV28 and TRBJ2-2; D is ambiguous. The CDR3 length is 13 residues. V lost 6 bases to trimming and J lost 4 bases, with 9 bases between them. CDR1 is MDHEN and CDR2 is SYDVKM in the germline V gene. The CDR3 loop reads CASSSFSTGELFF. The CDR3 nucleotides read TGTGCCAGCAGCTCATTTTCCACCGGGGAGCTGTTTTTT.

This clonotype appeared a few times. The chain uses TRBV28 and TRBJ1-2; 9 nucleotides agree with TRBD1. CDR1 MDHEN and CDR2 SYDVKM come from the germline V gene. The CDR3 runs to 14 residues. Trimming removed 4 bases from V and 5 bases from J; junction bases left unmatched: 5. The CDR3, as DNA: TGTGCCAGCAGTTACCTGACAGGGGGATATGGCTACACCTTC. It specifies CASSYLTGGYGYTF.